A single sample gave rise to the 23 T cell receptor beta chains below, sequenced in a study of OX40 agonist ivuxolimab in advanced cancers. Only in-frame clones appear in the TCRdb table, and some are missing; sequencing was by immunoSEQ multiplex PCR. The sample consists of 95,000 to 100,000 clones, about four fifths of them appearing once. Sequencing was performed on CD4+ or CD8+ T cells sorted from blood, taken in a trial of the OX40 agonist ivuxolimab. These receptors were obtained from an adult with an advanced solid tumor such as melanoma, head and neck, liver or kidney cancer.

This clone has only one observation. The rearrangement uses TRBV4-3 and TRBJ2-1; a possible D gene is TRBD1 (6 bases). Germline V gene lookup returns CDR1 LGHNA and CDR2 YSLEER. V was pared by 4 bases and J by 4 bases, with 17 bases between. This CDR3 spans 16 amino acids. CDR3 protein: CASSPSPSGQYNEQFF. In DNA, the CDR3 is TGCGCCAGCAGCCCGAGCCCGAGCGGACAGTACAATGAGCAGTTCTTC.

CDR3 sequence: CATSRGGQGNNEQFF. The CDR3 DNA reads TGTGCCACCAGCAGAGGAGGTCAGGGAAACAATGAGCAGTTCTTC. This chain joins TRBV15 and TRBJ2-1; tentatively, D is TRBD1 (5 bases). The V gene's germline CDR1 is LNHNV and CDR2 YYDKDF (reference sequence). This CDR3 comprises 15 residues. The V end lost 1 base, the J end lost 5 bases, and 12 bases lay between the germline ends.

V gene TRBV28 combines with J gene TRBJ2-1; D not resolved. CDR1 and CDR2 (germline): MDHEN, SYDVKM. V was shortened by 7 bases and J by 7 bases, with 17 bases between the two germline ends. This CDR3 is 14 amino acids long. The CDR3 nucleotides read TGTGCCAGCACCCGTGACCCCTTAAGAAATGAGCAGTTCTTC. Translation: CASTRDPLRNEQFF. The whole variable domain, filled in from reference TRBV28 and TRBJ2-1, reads DVKVTQSSRYLVKRTGEKVFLECVQDMDHENMFWYRQDPGLGLRLIYFSYDVKMKEKGDIPEGYSVSREKKERFSLILESASTNQTSMYLCASTRDPLRNEQFFGPGTRLTVL.

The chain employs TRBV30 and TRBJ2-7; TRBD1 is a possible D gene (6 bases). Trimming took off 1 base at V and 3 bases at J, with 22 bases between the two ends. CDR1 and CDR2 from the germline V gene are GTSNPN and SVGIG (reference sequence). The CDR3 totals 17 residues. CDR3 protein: CAWSGGQTRDLSYEQYF. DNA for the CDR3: TGTGCCTGGAGTGGGGGGCAGACCCGGGATCTGAGCTACGAGCAGTACTTC.

For the CDR3, the DNA is TGTGCCAGCAGTTCAACAGGGTATCGGTCAGGGGCCAACGTCCTGACTTTC. This gives the protein CASSSTGYRSGANVLTF. V gene TRBV5-4 combines with J gene TRBJ2-6; D possibly corresponds to TRBD1 (6 bases). Per germline, CDR1 SGHNT and CDR2 YYREEE (reference sequence). The CDR3 has 17 amino acids. V lost 5 bases and J 4 bases, leaving 19 bases between the germline ends.

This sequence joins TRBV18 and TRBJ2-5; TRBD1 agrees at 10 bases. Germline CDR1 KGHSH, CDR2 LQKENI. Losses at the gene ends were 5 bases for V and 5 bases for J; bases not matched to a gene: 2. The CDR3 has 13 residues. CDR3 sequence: CASSVGQGETQYF. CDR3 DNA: TGTGCCAGCTCAGTGGGACAGGGGGAGACCCAGTACTTC.

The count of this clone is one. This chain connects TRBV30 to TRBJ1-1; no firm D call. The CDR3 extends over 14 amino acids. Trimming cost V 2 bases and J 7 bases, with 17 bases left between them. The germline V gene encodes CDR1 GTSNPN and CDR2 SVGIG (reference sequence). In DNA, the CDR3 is TGTGCCTGGAGTCCGGGTGGGTTTCGGTTTGAAGCTTTCTTT. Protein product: CAWSPGGFRFEAFF. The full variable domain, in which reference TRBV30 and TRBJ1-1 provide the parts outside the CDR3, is SQTIHQWPATLVQPVGSPLSLECTVEGTSNPNLYWYRQAAGRGLQLLFYSVGIGQISSEVPQNLSASRPQDRQFILSSKKLLLSDSGFYLCAWSPGGFRFEAFFGQGTRLTVV.

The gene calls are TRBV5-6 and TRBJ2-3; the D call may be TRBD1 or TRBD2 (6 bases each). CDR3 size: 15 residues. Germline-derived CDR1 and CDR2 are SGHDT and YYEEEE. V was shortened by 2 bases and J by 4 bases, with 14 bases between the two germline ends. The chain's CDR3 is CASSFRDRRADTQYF. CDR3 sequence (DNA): TGTGCCAGCAGCTTTCGAGACAGGAGGGCAGATACGCAGTATTTT.

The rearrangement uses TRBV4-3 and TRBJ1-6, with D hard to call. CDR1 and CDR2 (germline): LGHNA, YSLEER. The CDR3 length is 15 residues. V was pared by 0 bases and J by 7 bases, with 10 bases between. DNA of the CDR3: TGCGCCAGCAGCCAAGATTGGATGGGGAATTCACCCCTCCACTTT. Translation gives CASSQDWMGNSPLHF.

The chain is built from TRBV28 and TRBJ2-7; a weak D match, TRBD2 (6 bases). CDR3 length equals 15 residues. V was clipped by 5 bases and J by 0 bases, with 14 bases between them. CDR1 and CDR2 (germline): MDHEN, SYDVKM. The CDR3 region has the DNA TGTGCCAGCAGTACGGGGGAAAAACCCTCCTACGAGCAGTACTTC. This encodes CASSTGEKPSYEQYF. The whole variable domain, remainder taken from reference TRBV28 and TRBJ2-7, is DVKVTQSSRYLVKRTGEKVFLECVQDMDHENMFWYRQDPGLGLRLIYFSYDVKMKEKGDIPEGYSVSREKKERFSLILESASTNQTSMYLCASSTGEKPSYEQYFGPGTRLTVT.

The CDR3 nucleotides are TGCGCCAGCAGCTTAGAGCCTCAACATCAATTCTTC. It yields the protein CASSLEPQHQFF. This chain uses TRBV5-1 with TRBJ2-1; D unclear. CDR1 and CDR2 (germline): SGHRS, YFSETQ. CDR3 length equals 12 residues. Trimming pared 2 bases from V and 16 bases from J, leaving 16 bases between.

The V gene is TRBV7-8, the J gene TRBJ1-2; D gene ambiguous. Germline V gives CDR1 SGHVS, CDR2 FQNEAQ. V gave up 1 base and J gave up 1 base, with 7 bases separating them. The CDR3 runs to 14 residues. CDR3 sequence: CASSLEEINYGYTF. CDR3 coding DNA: TGTGCCAGCAGCTTAGAGGAGATTAACTATGGCTACACCTTC.

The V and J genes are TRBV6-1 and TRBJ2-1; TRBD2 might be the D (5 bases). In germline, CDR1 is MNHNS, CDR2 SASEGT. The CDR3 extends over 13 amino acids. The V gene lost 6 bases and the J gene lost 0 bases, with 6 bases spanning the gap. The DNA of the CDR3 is TGTGCCAGCAGGGGGAGCTCCTACAATGAGCAGTTCTTC. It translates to CASRGSSYNEQFF.

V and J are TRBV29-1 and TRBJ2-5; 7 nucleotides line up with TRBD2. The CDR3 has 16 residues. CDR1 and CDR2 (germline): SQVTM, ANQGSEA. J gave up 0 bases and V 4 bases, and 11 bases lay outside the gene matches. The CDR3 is CSVGLAVWRDQETQYF. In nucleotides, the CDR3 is TGCAGCGTTGGCCTAGCGGTCTGGCGAGACCAAGAGACCCAGTACTTC.

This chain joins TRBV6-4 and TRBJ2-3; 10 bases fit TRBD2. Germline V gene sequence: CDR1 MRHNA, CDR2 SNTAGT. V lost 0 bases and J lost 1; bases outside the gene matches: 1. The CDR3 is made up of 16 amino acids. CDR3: CASSDSGTSGTDTQYF. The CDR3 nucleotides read TGTGCCAGCAGTGACTCGGGGACTAGCGGCACAGATACGCAGTATTTT.

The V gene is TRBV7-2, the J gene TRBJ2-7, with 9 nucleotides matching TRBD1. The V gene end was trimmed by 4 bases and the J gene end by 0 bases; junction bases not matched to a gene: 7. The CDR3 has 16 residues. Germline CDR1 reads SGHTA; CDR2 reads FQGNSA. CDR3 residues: CASSSDRGGGSYEQYF. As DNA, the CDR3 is TGTGCCAGCAGCTCCGACAGGGGGGGCGGCTCCTACGAGCAGTACTTC.

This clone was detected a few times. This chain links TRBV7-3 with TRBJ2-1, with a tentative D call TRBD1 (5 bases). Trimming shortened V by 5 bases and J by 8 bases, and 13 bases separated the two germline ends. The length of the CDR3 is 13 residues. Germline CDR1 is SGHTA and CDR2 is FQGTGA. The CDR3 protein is CASSTGQGDEQFF. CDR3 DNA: TGTGCCAGCAGCACGGGCCAGGGCGATGAGCAGTTCTTC.

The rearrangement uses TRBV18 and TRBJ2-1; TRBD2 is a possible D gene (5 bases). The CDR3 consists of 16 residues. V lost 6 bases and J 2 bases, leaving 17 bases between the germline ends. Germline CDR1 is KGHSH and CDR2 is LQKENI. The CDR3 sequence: CASSPDSSPTYNEQFF. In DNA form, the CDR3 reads TGTGCCAGCTCTCCGGACTCTAGCCCAACCTACAATGAGCAGTTCTTC.

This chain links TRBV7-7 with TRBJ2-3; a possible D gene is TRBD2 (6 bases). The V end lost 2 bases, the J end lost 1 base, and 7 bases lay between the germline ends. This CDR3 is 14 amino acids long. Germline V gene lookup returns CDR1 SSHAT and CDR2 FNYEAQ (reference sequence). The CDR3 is CASSLTGGTDTQYF. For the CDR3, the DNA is TGTGCCAGCAGCTTAACGGGGGGCACAGATACGCAGTATTTT.

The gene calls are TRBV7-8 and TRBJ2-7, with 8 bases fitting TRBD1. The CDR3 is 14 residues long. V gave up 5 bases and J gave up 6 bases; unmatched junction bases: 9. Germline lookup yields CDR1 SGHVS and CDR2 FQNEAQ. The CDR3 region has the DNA TGTGCCAGCAGCCCAGGACAGGGCTCACGCGAGCAGTACTTC. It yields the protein CASSPGQGSREQYF.

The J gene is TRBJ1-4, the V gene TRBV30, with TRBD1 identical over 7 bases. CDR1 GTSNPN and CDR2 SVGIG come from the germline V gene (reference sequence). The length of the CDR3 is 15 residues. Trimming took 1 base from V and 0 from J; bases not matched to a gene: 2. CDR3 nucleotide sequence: TGTGCCTGGAGTGCACAGGGGTCAACTAATGAAAAACTGTTTTTT. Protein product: CAWSAQGSTNEKLFF. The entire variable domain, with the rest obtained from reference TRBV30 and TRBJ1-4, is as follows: SQTIHQWPATLVQPVGSPLSLECTVEGTSNPNLYWYRQAAGRGLQLLFYSVGIGQISSEVPQNLSASRPQDRQFILSSKKLLLSDSGFYLCAWSAQGSTNEKLFFGSGTQLSVL.

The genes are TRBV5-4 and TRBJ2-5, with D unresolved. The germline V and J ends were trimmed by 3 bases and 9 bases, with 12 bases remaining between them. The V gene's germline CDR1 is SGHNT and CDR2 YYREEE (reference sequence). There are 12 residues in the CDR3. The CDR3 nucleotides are TGTGCCAGCAGCTCCGCGAGAGAACCCCAGTACTTC. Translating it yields CASSSAREPQYF.

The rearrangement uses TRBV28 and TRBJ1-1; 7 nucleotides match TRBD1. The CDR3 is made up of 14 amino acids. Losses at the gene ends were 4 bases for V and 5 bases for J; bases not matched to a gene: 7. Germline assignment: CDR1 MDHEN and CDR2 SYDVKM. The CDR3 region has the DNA TGTGCCAGCAGTTACGACAGGGTAAAAACTGAAGCTTTCTTT. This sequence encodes CASSYDRVKTEAFF.